This T cell receptor (beta chain) was captured in a study of T cell changes during pregnancy in multiple sclerosis. This table comes from immunoSEQ multiplex PCR, and its TCRdb copy is limited to in-frame clones, with some not included. The sample records 95,000 to 110,000 clones, roughly 93% being singletons. Germline V lookup: CDR1 LNHDA, CDR2 SQIVND (reference sequence). The CDR3 contains 16 residues. V shed 3 bases and J 7 bases; nucleotides not matched to a gene: 5. The clonotype comes from a female donor with multiple sclerosis, enrolled in a pregnancy study. The sample consisted of peripheral blood, taken after pregnancy. The V and J genes are TRBV19 and TRBJ2-1, with 14 nucleotides matching TRBD2. CDR3 DNA sequence: TGTGCCAGTAGTATGCGGTGGACTAGCGGGGGGAATGAGCAGTTCTTC. This codes for CASSMRWTSGGNEQFF.